This entry lists 17 T cell receptor beta chains sequenced from one sample in a study of T cell responses to AZD1222 COVID-19 vaccine. Libraries were prepared by immunoSEQ multiplex PCR; TCRdb keeps only in-frame clonotypes and omits some of them. Among approximately 50,000 clones listed, approximately 86% were seen once. The material sequenced was peripheral blood, taken 28 days after the second AZD1222 dose. Receptor source: an adult who received the AZD1222 COVID-19 vaccine.

The chain employs TRBV28 and TRBJ2-1; D perhaps matches TRBD2 (6 bases). This CDR3 is built from 14 residues. Per germline, CDR1 MDHEN and CDR2 SYDVKM. Trimming stripped 2 bases from V and 9 bases from J, with 14 bases between. CDR3 in DNA: TGTGCCAGCAGTTTAACCCCGGGACTTTCTGAGCAGTTCTTC. The encoded protein is CASSLTPGLSEQFF.

V usage is TRBV30 and J usage is TRBJ2-5; no reliable D call. CDR3 size: 11 residues. Germline V gene data show CDR1 as GTSNPN and CDR2 as SVGIG (reference sequence). Trimming cost V 1 base and J 5 bases, with 5 bases left between them. This CDR3 is CAWSGSETQYF. The CDR3 DNA sequence: TGTGCCTGGAGTGGCTCCGAGACCCAGTACTTC.

J is TRBJ2-5 and V is TRBV5-1; 7 bases line up with TRBD2. Germline values: CDR1 SGHRS, CDR2 YFSETQ. The CDR3 contains 15 residues. Unmatched junction bases numbered 7, after V lost 3 bases and J lost 2 bases. For the CDR3, the DNA is TGCGCCAGCAGCTCCACAGCGGGGACTCAAGAGACCCAGTACTTC. Protein: CASSSTAGTQETQYF.

J is TRBJ1-1 and V is TRBV6-1; the D gene is possibly TRBD1 (6 bases). Germline CDR1 MNHNS, CDR2 SASEGT. Trimming shortened V by 2 bases and J by 4 bases, and 17 bases separated the two germline ends. The CDR3 runs to 16 residues. CDR3 sequence reads: CASSESTQGFGTEAFF. DNA for the CDR3: TGTGCCAGCAGTGAATCGACACAGGGATTTGGCACTGAAGCTTTCTTT.

This clone was recorded once. V and J are TRBV5-1 and TRBJ1-4; 9 nucleotides align to TRBD1. V lost 0 bases, J lost 8 bases, and 5 bases stayed unmatched. CDR1 and CDR2 (germline): SGHRS, YFSETQ. The CDR3 has 15 residues. CDR3: CASSLVTGGEEKLFF. DNA for the CDR3: TGCGCCAGCAGCTTGGTGACAGGGGGTGAAGAAAAACTGTTTTTT.

The chain joins TRBV2 to TRBJ2-3; a possible D gene is TRBD1 (5 bases). The CDR3 totals 16 residues. V lost 2 bases, J lost 6 bases, and 18 bases lay in between. Per the germline V gene, CDR1 is SNHLY and CDR2 is FYNNEI. The CDR3 coding sequence is TGTGCCAGCAGTGAAATCTTTGGACACCTAGGGGATACGCAGTATTTT. It translates to CASSEIFGHLGDTQYF.

This clone occurred a few times. The chain has TRBV10-3 and TRBJ2-3; D might be TRBD2 (6 bases). Per germline, CDR1 ENHRY and CDR2 SYGVKD. V gave up 10 bases and J gave up 6 bases, with 14 bases separating them. This CDR3 comprises 12 residues. Here the CDR3 reads CASRGSGDTQYF. CDR3 in DNA: TGTGCCAGCCGGGGGTCCGGGGATACGCAGTATTTT.

The CDR3 loop reads CASSRARSTEQYF. The DNA of the CDR3 is TGTGCCAGCAGCCGGGCACGGTCTACGGAGCAGTACTTC. The V call is TRBV11-3, the J call TRBJ2-7; D gene ambiguous. The V gene's germline CDR1 is SGHNT and CDR2 YENEEA. The CDR3 totals 13 residues. V lost 5 bases to trimming and J lost 7 bases, with 15 bases between them.

This clone was seen only a few times. The gene calls are TRBV19 and TRBJ1-2, with D possibly TRBD1 on 6 matching bases. Trimming removed 5 bases at V and 5 bases at J, with 12 bases between. CDR1 and CDR2 from the germline V gene are LNHDA and SQIVND (reference sequence). This CDR3 is built from 13 residues. In nucleotides, the CDR3 is TGTGCCAGTAGTCCAGGACAGCCTTATGGCTACACCTTC. Protein: CASSPGQPYGYTF.

The chain carries TRBV4-3 and TRBJ2-1, with TRBD2 matching 10 bases. This CDR3 region has 16 residues. Germline CDR1 reads LGHNA; CDR2 reads YSLEER. J gave up 6 bases and V 4 bases, and 9 bases lay outside the gene matches. The CDR3 reads CASSLRSGRASNEQFF. The CDR3 DNA reads TGCGCCAGCAGCCTGAGAAGCGGGAGGGCCTCCAATGAGCAGTTCTTC.

The rearrangement links TRBV10-3 to TRBJ2-7, with D uncertain. This CDR3 contains 15 residues. Germline values: CDR1 ENHRY, CDR2 SYGVKD. Trimming stripped 6 bases from V and 5 bases from J, with 20 bases between. In nucleotides, the CDR3 is TGTGCCATCAGGGAGCCGGGCCCCATAACGAACGAGCAGTACTTC. Encoded protein: CAIREPGPITNEQYF.

The chain uses TRBV4-3 and TRBJ2-7, with D tentatively TRBD2 (5 bases). Germline V CDR1 and CDR2: LGHNA, YSLEER. The germline V and J ends were trimmed by 0 bases and 9 bases, with 24 bases remaining between them. The CDR3 totals 17 residues. The CDR3 DNA sequence: TGCGCCAGCAGCCAAGATCGTGGCAGTGGTTATGGAGGATGGCAGTACTTC. Translating it yields CASSQDRGSGYGGWQYF.

In its sample, this clone ranks as medium-sized. The chain links TRBV7-9 to TRBJ2-3, with 7 bases fitting TRBD2. Trimming cost V 0 bases and J 10 bases; bases outside gene matches: 1. The CDR3 has 12 amino acids. Germline values: CDR1 SEHNR, CDR2 FQNEAQ (reference sequence). The CDR3 loop is CASSLAGLAQYF. The CDR3, as DNA: TGTGCCAGCAGCTTAGCCGGACTAGCGCAGTATTTT.

This chain connects TRBV27 to TRBJ2-7; D is undetermined. In germline, CDR1 is MNHEY, CDR2 SMNVEV (reference sequence). The CDR3 length is 11 residues. The V and J ends lost 4 bases and 3 bases respectively, with 4 bases between them. The CDR3 sequence: CASSSYYEQYF. The CDR3 nucleotides are TGTGCCAGCAGTTCCTACTACGAGCAGTACTTC.

The chain carries TRBV3-1 (or the pseudogene TRBV3-2) and TRBJ2-5; D perhaps matches TRBD2 (6 bases). Germline CDR1 LGHDT, CDR2 YNNKEL (reference sequence). V lost 3 bases and J lost 1, with 9 bases in between. CDR3 length equals 14 residues. CDR3 sequence: CASSHLASQETQYF. The DNA of the CDR3 is TGTGCCAGCAGCCATCTAGCGTCCCAAGAGACCCAGTACTTC.

The chain couples TRBV29-1 to TRBJ1-2, with 8 bases matching TRBD1. Looked up from germline, CDR1 is SQVTM and CDR2 is ANQGSEA. Trimming took 6 bases from V and 6 from J; bases not matched to a gene: 6. CDR3 length: 12 residues. The CDR3 here is CSVLTGEDGYTF. CDR3 in DNA: TGCAGCGTATTGACAGGGGAAGATGGCTACACCTTC.

V and J are TRBV19 and TRBJ2-1; weak D call: TRBD2 (6 bases). The CDR3 is made up of 13 amino acids. The V end was cut by 8 bases, the J end by 0 bases, with 8 bases between. CDR1 LNHDA and CDR2 SQIVND come from the germline V gene (reference sequence). The CDR3 bases are TGTGCCAGTGCGGGAAGCTCCTACAATGAGCAGTTCTTC. It specifies CASAGSSYNEQFF.